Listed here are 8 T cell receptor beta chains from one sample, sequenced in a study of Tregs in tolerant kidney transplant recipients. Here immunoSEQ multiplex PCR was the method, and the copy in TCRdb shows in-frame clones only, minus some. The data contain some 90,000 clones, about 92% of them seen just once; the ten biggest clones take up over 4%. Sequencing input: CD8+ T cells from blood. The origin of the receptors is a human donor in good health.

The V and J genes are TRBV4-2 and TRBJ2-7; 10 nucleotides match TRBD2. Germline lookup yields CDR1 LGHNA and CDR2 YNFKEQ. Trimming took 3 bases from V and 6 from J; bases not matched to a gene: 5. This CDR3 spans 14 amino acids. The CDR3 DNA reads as TGTGCCAGCAGCCAGGGACTAGCGACGACCGAGCAGTACTTC. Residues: CASSQGLATTEQYF.

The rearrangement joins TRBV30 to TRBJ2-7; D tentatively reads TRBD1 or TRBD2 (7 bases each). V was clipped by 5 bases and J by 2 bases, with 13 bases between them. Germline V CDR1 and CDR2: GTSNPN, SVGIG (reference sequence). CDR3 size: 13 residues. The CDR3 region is CAWAGDSTYEQYF. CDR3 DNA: TGTGCCTGGGCGGGGGACAGCACCTACGAGCAGTACTTC.

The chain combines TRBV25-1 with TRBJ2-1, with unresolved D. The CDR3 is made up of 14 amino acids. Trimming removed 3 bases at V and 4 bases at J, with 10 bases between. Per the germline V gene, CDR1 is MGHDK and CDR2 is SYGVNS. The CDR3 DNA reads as TGTGCCAGCAGTGATCCGGGTCTTTACAATGAGCAGTTCTTC. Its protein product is CASSDPGLYNEQFF.

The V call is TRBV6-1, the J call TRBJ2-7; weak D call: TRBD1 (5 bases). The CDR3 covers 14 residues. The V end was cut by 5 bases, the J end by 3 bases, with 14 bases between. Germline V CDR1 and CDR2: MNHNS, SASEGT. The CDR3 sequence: CASSSGRALYEQYF. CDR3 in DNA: TGTGCCAGCAGTTCGGGCAGGGCACTCTACGAGCAGTACTTC.

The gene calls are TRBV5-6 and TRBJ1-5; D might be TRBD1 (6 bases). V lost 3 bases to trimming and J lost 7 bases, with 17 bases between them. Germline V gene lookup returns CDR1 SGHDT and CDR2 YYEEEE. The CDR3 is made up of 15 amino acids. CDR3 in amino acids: CASSYRGGPAQPQHF. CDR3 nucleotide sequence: TGTGCCAGCAGCTACCGAGGGGGACCGGCGCAGCCCCAGCATTTT. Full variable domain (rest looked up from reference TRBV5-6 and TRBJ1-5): DAGVTQSPTHLIKTRGQQVTLRCSPKSGHDTVSWYQQALGQGPQFIFQYYEEEERQRGNFPDRFSGHQFPNYSSELNVNALLLGDSALYLCASSYRGGPAQPQHFGDGTRLSIL.

The CDR3 coding sequence is TGTGCCAGCAGCTCCAATCGGGGTAGCGGGAACACCGGGGAGCTGTTTTTT. This gives the protein CASSSNRGSGNTGELFF. The chain recombines TRBV7-2 with TRBJ2-2; weak D call: TRBD2 (6 bases). Germline-derived CDR1 and CDR2 are SGHTA and FQGNSA. V dropped 4 bases and J dropped 1 base, with 16 bases sitting between them. The CDR3 extends over 17 amino acids. The complete variable domain, with remaining parts taken from reference TRBV7-2 and TRBJ2-2, reads GAGVSQSPSNKVTEKGKDVELRCDPISGHTALYWYRQSLGQGLEFLIYFQGNSAPDKSGLPSDRFSAERTGGSVSTLTIQRTQQEDSAVYLCASSSNRGSGNTGELFFGEGSRLTVL.

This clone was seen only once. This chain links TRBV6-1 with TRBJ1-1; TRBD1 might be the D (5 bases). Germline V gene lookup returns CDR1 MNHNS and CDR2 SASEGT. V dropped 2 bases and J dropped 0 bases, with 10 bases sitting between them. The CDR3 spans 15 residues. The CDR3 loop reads CASSELKGMNTEAFF. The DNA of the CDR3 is TGTGCCAGCAGTGAATTAAAGGGGATGAACACTGAAGCTTTCTTT.

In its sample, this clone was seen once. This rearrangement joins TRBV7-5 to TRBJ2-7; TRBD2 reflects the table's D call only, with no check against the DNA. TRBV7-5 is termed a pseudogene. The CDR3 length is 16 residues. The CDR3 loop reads CVRSPLGGSSSYEQYF. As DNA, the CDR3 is TGTGTCAGAAGCCCCCTTGGCGGGAGTAGTTCCTACGAGCAGTACTTC.